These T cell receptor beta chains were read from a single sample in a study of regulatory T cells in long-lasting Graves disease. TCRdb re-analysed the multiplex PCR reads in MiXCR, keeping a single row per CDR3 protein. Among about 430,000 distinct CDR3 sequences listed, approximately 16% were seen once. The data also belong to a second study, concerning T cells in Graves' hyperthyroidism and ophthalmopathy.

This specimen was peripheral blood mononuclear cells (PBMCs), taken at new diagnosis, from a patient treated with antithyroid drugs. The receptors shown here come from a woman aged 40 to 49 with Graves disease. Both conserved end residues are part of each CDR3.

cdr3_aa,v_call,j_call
CASRPRQGAYEQYF,TRBV6-1,TRBJ2-7
CASSSHRGGETQYF,TRBV6-1,TRBJ2-5
CASSEDRVWTGELFF,TRBV6-1,TRBJ2-2
CASSQSTDRGEEQYF,TRBV5-1,TRBJ2-7
CASSLTWGQPQHF,TRBV12-3/TRBV12-4,TRBJ1-5
CASTPTSGGTGELFF,TRBV12-3/TRBV12-4,TRBJ2-2
CASSALGAGEGPYNEQFF,TRBV7-2,TRBJ2-1
CASSQDRVQGNSPLHF,TRBV3-1,.
CASRPTDRYEQYF,TRBV11-2,TRBJ2-7
CASSSGSSNEKLFF,TRBV12-3/TRBV12-4,TRBJ1-4
CASSTDRLSGNTIYF,TRBV5-1,TRBJ1-3
CASTEDRGGHNSPLHF,TRBV12-3/TRBV12-4,TRBJ1-6
CASRETPNYGYTF,TRBV6-1,TRBJ1-2
CSARADTYNEQFF,TRBV20-1,TRBJ2-1
CASTHRATDTQYF,TRBV12-3/TRBV12-4,TRBJ2-3
CASSSPRLNPSYEQYF,TRBV11-2,TRBJ2-7
CASSGVDGRFHEQYF,TRBV2,TRBJ2-7
CASSFSGRTGELFF,TRBV12-3/TRBV12-4,TRBJ2-2
CASSRRGIYNYGYTF,TRBV3-1,TRBJ1-2
CASSKGGNQETQYF,TRBV7-9,TRBJ2-5
CASRPGGGGGNQPQHF,TRBV12-3/TRBV12-4,TRBJ1-5
CASSHPPLNTEAFF,TRBV3-1,TRBJ1-1
CASSPREDEQYF,TRBV18,TRBJ2-7
CASKELASTDTQYF,TRBV6-2/TRBV6-3,TRBJ2-3
CSVVKQRNTEAFF,TRBV29-1,TRBJ1-1
CASSQDPQVPGGRTNEQFF,TRBV4-3,TRBJ2-1
CSAAGTAQETQYF,TRBV20-1,TRBJ2-5
CAWSFGTSGSYEQYF,TRBV30,TRBJ2-7
CASNDGLAGTGELFF,TRBV3-1,TRBJ2-2
CASSSAPGLAGGRSYEQYF,TRBV7-6,TRBJ2-7
CASSSTGGMNTEAFF,TRBV5-1,TRBJ1-1
CASSESAYEQYF,TRBV28,TRBJ2-7
CASSWRQGAIPYEQYF,TRBV28,TRBJ2-7
CASSLVGGLAEKSYNEQFF,TRBV7-8,TRBJ2-1
CSVALLAGVGHGETQYF,TRBV29-1,TRBJ2-5
CASSPTGNSRYEQYF,TRBV14,TRBJ2-7
CTSSLTGDHEQFF,TRBV13,.
CATKTSGQETQYF,TRBV12-3/TRBV12-4,TRBJ2-5
CASSPPGGIETQYF,TRBV12-3/TRBV12-4,TRBJ2-5
CASTNTGHGNIQYF,TRBV19,TRBJ2-4
CATSRGGFSTDTQYF,TRBV15,TRBJ2-3
CASSQDQGYGGVNEKLFF,TRBV4-3,TRBJ1-4
CASFSTSSHNEQFF,TRBV5-1,TRBJ2-1
CASSFGSGVGNEQFF,TRBV11-3,TRBJ2-1
CASSFVGGTGELFF,TRBV12-3/TRBV12-4,TRBJ2-2
CASSSAGTRGLNEQFF,TRBV9,TRBJ2-1
CASSLARRDAETQYF,TRBV7-8,TRBJ2-5
CASSLAQGVDYGYTF,TRBV5-1,TRBJ1-2
CASSPMPGQTYNEQFF,TRBV4-1,TRBJ2-1